This T cell receptor beta chain was sequenced for a study of blood T cell repertoires in COVID-19. At the level of the study: Sources were T cells, B-cell-depleted T cells, or PBMCs; the material itself was cDNA or gDNA.

Libraries were prepared by immunoSEQ multiplex PCR; TCRdb keeps only in-frame clonotypes and omits some of them. This sample carries approximately 480,000 clones, about 88% of them seen once, and the ten largest clones take around 0.9%. Recruited during active infection, patients (from Seattle) were subsequently followed longitudinally. The V end lost 5 bases, the J end lost 0 bases, and 9 bases lay between the germline ends. The CDR3 has 14 residues. The V gene's germline CDR1 is KGHDR and CDR2 SFDVKD. The chain links TRBV24-1 to TRBJ2-5; perhaps TRBD1 as D (6 bases). Sequencing input: peripheral blood. The TCR was taken from a man younger than 35 with COVID-19, enrolled during active disease. The CDR3 is CATSAGTNQETQYF. The CDR3 region has the DNA TGTGCCACCAGTGCTGGGACAAACCAAGAGACCCAGTACTTC.